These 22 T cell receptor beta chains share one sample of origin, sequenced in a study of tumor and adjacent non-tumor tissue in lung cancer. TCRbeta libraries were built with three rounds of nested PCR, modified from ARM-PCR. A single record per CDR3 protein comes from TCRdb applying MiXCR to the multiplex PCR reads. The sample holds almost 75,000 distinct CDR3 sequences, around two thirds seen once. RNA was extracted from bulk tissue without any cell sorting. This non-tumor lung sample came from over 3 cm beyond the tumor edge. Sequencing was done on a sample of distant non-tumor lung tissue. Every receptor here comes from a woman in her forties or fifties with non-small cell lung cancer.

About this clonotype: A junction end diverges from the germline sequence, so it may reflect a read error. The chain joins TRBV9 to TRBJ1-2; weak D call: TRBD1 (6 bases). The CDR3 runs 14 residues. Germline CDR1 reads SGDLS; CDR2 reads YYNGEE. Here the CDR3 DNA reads TGTGTCAGCAGCACTAGGGGGACACTCTATGGCTACACCTTC. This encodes CVSSTRGTLYGYTF. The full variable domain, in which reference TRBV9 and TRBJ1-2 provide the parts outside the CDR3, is DSGVTQTPKHLITATGQRVTLRCSPRSGDLSVYWYQQSLDQGLQFLIQYYNGEERAKGNILERFSAQQFPDLHSELNLSSLELGDSALYFCVSSTRGTLYGYTFGSGTRLTVV.

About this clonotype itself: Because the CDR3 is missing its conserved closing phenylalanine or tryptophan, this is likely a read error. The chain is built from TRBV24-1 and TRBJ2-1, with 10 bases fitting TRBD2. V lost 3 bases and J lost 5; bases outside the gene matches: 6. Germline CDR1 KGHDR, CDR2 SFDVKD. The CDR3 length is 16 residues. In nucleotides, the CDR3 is TGTGCCACCAGTGATGAAAGGACTAGCGGAAACAATGAGCAGTTCTTA. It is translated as CATSDERTSGNNEQFL.

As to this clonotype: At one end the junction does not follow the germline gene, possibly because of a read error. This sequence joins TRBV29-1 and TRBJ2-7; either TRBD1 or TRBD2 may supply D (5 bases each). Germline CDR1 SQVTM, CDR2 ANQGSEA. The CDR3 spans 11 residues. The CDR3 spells CSGGTHYVQYF. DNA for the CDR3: TGCAGCGGAGGGACCCACTACGTGCAGTACTTC.

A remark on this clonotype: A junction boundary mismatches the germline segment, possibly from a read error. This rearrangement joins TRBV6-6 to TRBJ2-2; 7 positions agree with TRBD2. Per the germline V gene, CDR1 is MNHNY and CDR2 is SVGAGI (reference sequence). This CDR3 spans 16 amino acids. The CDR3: CGSYLWDYRNTGELFF. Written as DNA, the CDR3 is TGTGGCAGCTATTTGTGGGACTACCGGAACACAGGGGAGCTGTTTTTT.

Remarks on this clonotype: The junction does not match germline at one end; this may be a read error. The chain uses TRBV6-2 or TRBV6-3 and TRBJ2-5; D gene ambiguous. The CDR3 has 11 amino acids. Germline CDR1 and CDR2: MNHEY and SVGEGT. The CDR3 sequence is CGSRYQETQYF. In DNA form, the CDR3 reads TGTGGCAGCAGATATCAAGAGACCCAGTACTTC.

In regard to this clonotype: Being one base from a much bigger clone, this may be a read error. The CDR3 is CASSQGVGGYTEAFF. CDR3 sequence (DNA): TGTGCCAGCAGCCAAGGGGTTGGGGGGTACACTGAAGCTTTCTTT. The rearrangement joins TRBV4-2 to TRBJ1-1, with D perhaps TRBD1 (5 bases). The CDR3 is 15 amino acids. Trimming took off 1 base at V and 3 bases at J, with 12 bases between the two ends. Germline V CDR1 and CDR2: LGHNA, YNFKEQ.

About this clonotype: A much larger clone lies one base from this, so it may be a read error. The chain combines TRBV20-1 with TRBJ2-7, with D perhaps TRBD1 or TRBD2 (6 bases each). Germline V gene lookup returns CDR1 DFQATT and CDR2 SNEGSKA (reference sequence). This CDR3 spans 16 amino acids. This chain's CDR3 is CSAPASRFAGHYDQYF. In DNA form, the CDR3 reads TGCAGTGCTCCCGCCTCAAGATTTGCGGGACACTACGATCAGTACTTC.

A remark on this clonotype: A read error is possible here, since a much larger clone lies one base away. DNA of the CDR3: TGTGCCAGCACCTTGGAGGGTAGCGGCCAAGAGACCCAGTACTTC. Amino acid sequence: CASTLEGSGQETQYF. This sequence joins TRBV5-5 and TRBJ2-5, with D maybe TRBD2 (6 bases). This CDR3 contains 15 residues. CDR1 is SGHKS, CDR2 YYEKEE, per germline (reference sequence). Supplemented by reference TRBV5-5 and TRBJ2-5, the full variable domain reads DAGVTQSPTHLIKTRGQQVTLRCSPISGHKSVSWYQQVLGQGPQFIFQYYEKEERGRGNFPDRFSARQFPNYSSELNVNALLLGDSALYLCASTLEGSGQETQYFGPGTRLLVL.

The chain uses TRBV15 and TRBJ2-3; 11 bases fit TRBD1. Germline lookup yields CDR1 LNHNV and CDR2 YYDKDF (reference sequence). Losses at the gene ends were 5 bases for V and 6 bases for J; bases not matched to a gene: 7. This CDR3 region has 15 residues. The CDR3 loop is CATSPTRTGGDTQYF. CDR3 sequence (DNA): TGTGCCACCAGCCCTACCCGGACAGGGGGCGATACGCAGTATTTT.

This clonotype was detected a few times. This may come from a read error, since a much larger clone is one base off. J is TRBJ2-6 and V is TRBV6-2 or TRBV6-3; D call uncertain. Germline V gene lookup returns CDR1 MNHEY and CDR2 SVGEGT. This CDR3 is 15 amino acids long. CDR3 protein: CVSSYSTSGANVLTF. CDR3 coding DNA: TGTGTCAGCAGTTACTCGACCTCTGGGGCCAACGTCCTGACTTTC.

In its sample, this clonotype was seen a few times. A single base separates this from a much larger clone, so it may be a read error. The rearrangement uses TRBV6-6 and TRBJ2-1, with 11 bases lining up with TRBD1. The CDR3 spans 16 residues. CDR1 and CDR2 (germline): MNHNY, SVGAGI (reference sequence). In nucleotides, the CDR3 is TGTGCCAGCAGTTCCATCGGACAGGGGGCATACAAAGAGCAGTTCTTC. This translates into CASSSIGQGAYKEQFF.

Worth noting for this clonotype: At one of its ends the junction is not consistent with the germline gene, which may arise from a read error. CDR3 residues: CTSSLDRTDNEQYF. In DNA form, the CDR3 reads TGTACCAGCAGCTTAGACAGGACGGATAACGAGCAGTACTTC. The J gene is TRBJ2-7, the V gene TRBV11-2; the D gene is possibly TRBD1 (6 bases). Germline assignment: CDR1 SGHAT and CDR2 FQNNGV. The CDR3 consists of 14 residues.

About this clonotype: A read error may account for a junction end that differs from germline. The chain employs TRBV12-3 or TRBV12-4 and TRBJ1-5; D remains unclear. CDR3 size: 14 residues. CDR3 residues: CASNLDVVDQSQHF. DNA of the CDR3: TGTGCCAGCAACCTTGATGTGGTAGATCAGTCCCAGCATTTT.

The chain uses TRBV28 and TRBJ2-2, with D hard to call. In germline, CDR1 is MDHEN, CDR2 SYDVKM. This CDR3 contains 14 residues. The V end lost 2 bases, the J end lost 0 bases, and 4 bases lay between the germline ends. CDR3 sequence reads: CASSLRSNTGELFF. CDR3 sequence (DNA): TGTGCCAGCAGTTTAAGGTCGAACACCGGGGAGCTGTTTTTT.

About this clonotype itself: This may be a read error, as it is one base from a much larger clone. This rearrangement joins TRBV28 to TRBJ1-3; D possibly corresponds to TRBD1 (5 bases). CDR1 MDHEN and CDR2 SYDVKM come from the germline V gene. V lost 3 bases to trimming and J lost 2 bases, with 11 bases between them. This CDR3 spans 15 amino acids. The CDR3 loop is CASSFQGGTGNTIYF. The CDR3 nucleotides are TGTGCCAGCAGTTTCCAGGGTGGCACTGGAAACACCATATATTTT. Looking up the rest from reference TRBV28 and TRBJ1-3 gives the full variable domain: DVKVTQSSRYLVKRTGEKVFLECVQDMDHENMFWYRQDPGLGLRLIYFSYDVKMKEKGDIPEGYSVSREKKERFSLILESASTNQTSMYLCASSFQGGTGNTIYFGEGSWLTVV.

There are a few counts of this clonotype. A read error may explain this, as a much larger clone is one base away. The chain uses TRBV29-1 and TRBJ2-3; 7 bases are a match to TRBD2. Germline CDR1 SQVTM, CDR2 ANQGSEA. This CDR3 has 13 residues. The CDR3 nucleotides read TGCAGCGTTAGGGTGGGAGGGTCGAATTCGCAGTGTTTT. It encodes CSVRVGGSNSQCF.

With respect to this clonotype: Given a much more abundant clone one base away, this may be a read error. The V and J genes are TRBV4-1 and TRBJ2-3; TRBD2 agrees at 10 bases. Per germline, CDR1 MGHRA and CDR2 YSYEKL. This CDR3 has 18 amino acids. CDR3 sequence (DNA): TGCACCAGCAGCCAAGATCGCGTTCCAGCGGGAGGGCAAGATACGCAGTATTTT. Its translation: CTSSQDRVPAGGQDTQYF.

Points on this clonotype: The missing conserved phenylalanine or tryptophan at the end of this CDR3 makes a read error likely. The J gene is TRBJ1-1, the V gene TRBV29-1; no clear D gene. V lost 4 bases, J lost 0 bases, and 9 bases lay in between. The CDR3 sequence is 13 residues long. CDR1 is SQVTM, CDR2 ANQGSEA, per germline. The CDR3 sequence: CSVVINMNTEAFL. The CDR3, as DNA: TGCAGCGTTGTGATCAACATGAACACTGAAGCTTTCCTC.

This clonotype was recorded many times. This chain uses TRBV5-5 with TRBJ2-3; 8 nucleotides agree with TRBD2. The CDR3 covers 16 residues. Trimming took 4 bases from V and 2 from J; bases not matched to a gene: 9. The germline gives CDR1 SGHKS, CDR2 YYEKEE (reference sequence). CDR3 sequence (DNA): TGTGCCAGCAGCCCCATGGCGGGAGGTCTCACAGATACGCAGTATTTT. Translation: CASSPMAGGLTDTQYF.

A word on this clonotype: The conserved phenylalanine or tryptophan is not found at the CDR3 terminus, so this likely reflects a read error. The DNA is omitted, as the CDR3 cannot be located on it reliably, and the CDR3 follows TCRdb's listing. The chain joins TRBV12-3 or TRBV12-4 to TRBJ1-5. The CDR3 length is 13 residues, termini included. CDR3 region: CARSLRENQPHHL.

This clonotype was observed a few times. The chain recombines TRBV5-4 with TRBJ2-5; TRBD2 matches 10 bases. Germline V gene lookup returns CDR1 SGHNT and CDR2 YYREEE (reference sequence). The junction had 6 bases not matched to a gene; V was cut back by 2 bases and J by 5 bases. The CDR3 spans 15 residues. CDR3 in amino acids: CASSFPAGGEETQYF. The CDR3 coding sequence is TGTGCCAGCAGCTTCCCAGCGGGGGGGGAGGAGACCCAGTACTTC.

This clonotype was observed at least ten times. The CDR3 protein is CSATWDGSSNEQFF. The CDR3 DNA sequence: TGCAGTGCCACCTGGGACGGGAGTTCAAATGAGCAGTTCTTC. The V call is TRBV20-1, the J call TRBJ2-1, with D possibly matching TRBD2 (6 bases). This CDR3 comprises 14 residues. V was cut by 6 bases and J by 7 bases, with 19 bases left in between. Germline V CDR1 and CDR2: DFQATT, SNEGSKA (reference sequence).